A single sample is the source of the 31 T cell receptor beta chains below, sequenced in a study of T cell clones after liver transplantation. Sequenced by immunoSEQ multiplex PCR; TCRdb stores in-frame clones only, minus some. In the table there are tens of thousands of clones, roughly 83% of which are singletons. This specimen consisted of CD4+ T cells from blood, obtained at the 22-month timepoint. These receptors were collected from a human patient who received a liver transplant. The graft donor may account for some of the T cells.

The rearrangement links TRBV6-6 to TRBJ1-1, with a tentative D call TRBD1 (6 bases). V lost 5 bases and J lost 2, with 15 bases in between. Germline V gives CDR1 MNHNY, CDR2 SVGAGI (reference sequence). CDR3 size: 15 residues. CDR3 loop: CASSPLTGSNTEAFF. CDR3 nucleotides: TGTGCCAGCAGTCCCCTGACAGGTTCCAACACTGAAGCTTTCTTT.

This sequence joins TRBV7-2 and TRBJ1-2; D might be TRBD1 (5 bases). Germline CDR1 is SGHTA and CDR2 is FQGNSA. The CDR3 totals 14 residues. V lost 5 bases, J lost 4 bases, and 14 bases lay in between. The CDR3 nucleotides read TGTGCCAGCAGCCAAGAAGGGGTGATCTATGGCTACACCTTC. It specifies CASSQEGVIYGYTF.

This clone was found a few times. The chain employs TRBV7-2 and TRBJ2-7; D not certain. Germline V gene lookup returns CDR1 SGHTA and CDR2 FQGNSA. CDR3 length: 12 residues. Trimming removed 3 bases at V and 0 bases at J, with 3 bases between. The CDR3 DNA is TGTGCCAGCAGCTTTAGCTCCTACGAGCAGTACTTC. It codes for CASSFSSYEQYF.

The V gene is TRBV5-4, the J gene TRBJ1-2; maybe TRBD1 (6 bases). CDR3 length: 18 amino acids. CDR1 SGHNT and CDR2 YYREEE come from the germline V gene (reference sequence). The V and J ends lost 7 bases and 4 bases respectively, with 29 bases between them. CDR3 coding DNA: TGTGCCAGCCAAGACTCGACGGACAGCCTCATAAGGGTCTATGGCTACACCTTC. Its protein product is CASQDSTDSLIRVYGYTF.

V and J are TRBV27 and TRBJ1-2; no clear D gene. The germline CDR1 and CDR2 sequences are MNHEY and SMNVEV (reference sequence). The CDR3 is made up of 12 amino acids. Trimming removed 8 bases from V and 5 bases from J, with 12 bases in between. CDR3 amino acids: CASAKLGYGYTF. CDR3 DNA: TGTGCCAGCGCGAAGTTAGGGTATGGCTACACCTTC.

The CDR3 DNA is TGTGCCAGCAGCCCGGGACAGGGGGGCGAGCAGTACTTC. Translated, it gives CASSPGQGGEQYF. The chain joins TRBV7-3 to TRBJ2-7, with 11 bases identical to TRBD1. In germline, CDR1 is SGHTA, CDR2 FQGTGA. The V and J ends lost 5 bases and 6 bases, in that order; junction bases with no gene match: 3. The CDR3 extends over 13 amino acids.

This clone appeared once. This chain joins TRBV11-3 and TRBJ1-1; D call uncertain. The CDR3 runs 13 residues. The germline V gene encodes CDR1 SGHNT and CDR2 YENEEA. V lost 5 bases to trimming and J lost 3 bases, with 10 bases between them. CDR3 coding DNA: TGTGCCAGCAGCATCTCAAGGTACACTGAAGCTTTCTTT. Translation: CASSISRYTEAFF.

The chain has TRBV7-3 and TRBJ1-1; a weak D match, TRBD1 (5 bases). Germline-derived CDR1 and CDR2 are SGHTA and FQGTGA. V lost 4 bases to trimming and J lost 5 bases, with 11 bases between them. The length of the CDR3 is 13 residues. Written as DNA, the CDR3 is TGTGCCAGCAGCTCCAGGGTCGATACTGAAGCTTTCTTT. Its protein is CASSSRVDTEAFF.

The chain has TRBV7-2 and TRBJ2-2; perhaps TRBD1 as D (6 bases). Trimming cost V 2 bases and J 7 bases, with 14 bases left between them. CDR3 length equals 15 residues. The germline V gene has CDR1 SGHTA and CDR2 FQGNSA. The chain's CDR3 is CASSLRLGQGGELFF. CDR3 sequence (DNA): TGTGCCAGCAGCTTACGACTGGGACAAGGCGGGGAGCTGTTTTTT.

This clone has a handful of counts. CDR3 sequence reads: CATRLGRAYNSPLHF. CDR3 DNA: TGTGCCACCAGGCTGGGGCGAGCCTATAATTCACCCCTCCACTTT. J is TRBJ1-6 and V is TRBV27, with D tentatively TRBD1 (5 bases). Trimming took off 10 bases at V and 2 bases at J, with 15 bases between the two ends. Per germline, CDR1 MNHEY and CDR2 SMNVEV (reference sequence). The CDR3 extends over 15 amino acids.

CDR3 amino acids: CASSYSSAGDYEQYF. The CDR3 nucleotides read TGTGCCAGCAGTTACTCGAGCGCGGGGGACTACGAGCAGTACTTC. V usage is TRBV6-5 and J usage is TRBJ2-7, with 7 bases aligning to TRBD2. The CDR3 sequence is 15 residues long. V lost 0 bases, J lost 3 bases, and 5 bases stayed unmatched. The V gene's germline CDR1 is MNHEY and CDR2 SVGAGI.

The chain employs TRBV5-1 and TRBJ2-2; D not certain. The CDR3 is 14 residues long. Germline lookup yields CDR1 SGHRS and CDR2 YFSETQ. Trimming removed 2 bases at V and 10 bases at J, with 15 bases between. CDR3: CASSFQDTVAELFF. CDR3 sequence (DNA): TGCGCCAGCAGCTTCCAAGACACGGTCGCGGAGCTGTTTTTT.

This clone was observed once. The chain employs TRBV5-1 and TRBJ1-3; 9 nucleotides align to TRBD1. The CDR3 has 16 residues. Trimming took 3 bases from V and 0 from J; bases not matched to a gene: 4. Per germline, CDR1 SGHRS and CDR2 YFSETQ. The CDR3 DNA reads TGCGCCAGCAGCTCCGGGACAGGGCTCTCTGGAAACACCATATATTTT. Translating gives CASSSGTGLSGNTIYF.

This chain joins TRBV2 and TRBJ2-7, with unresolved D. The V end was cut by 8 bases, the J end by 4 bases, with 9 bases between. Germline CDR1 is SNHLY and CDR2 is FYNNEI. The CDR3 is 11 residues long. CDR3 sequence reads: CASSQAYEQYF. The CDR3 DNA reads as TGTGCCAGCTCCCAAGCTTACGAGCAGTACTTC.

The chain uses TRBV5-1 and TRBJ2-5; D not resolved. This CDR3 has 13 amino acids. From germline, CDR1 is SGHRS and CDR2 YFSETQ. Trimming removed 2 bases from V and 3 bases from J, with 8 bases in between. The CDR3 coding sequence is TGCGCCAGCAGCTTAACACCTAAAGAGACCCAGTACTTC. This encodes CASSLTPKETQYF.

The genes are TRBV27 and TRBJ2-7; 8 nucleotides match TRBD2. Trimming removed 3 bases from V and 0 bases from J; junction bases left unmatched: 4. Looked up from germline, CDR1 is MNHEY and CDR2 is SMNVEV (reference sequence). CDR3 length: 15 amino acids. CDR3 in amino acids: CASSFIAGSSYEQYF. The CDR3 DNA reads TGTGCCAGCAGTTTCATAGCGGGGAGCTCCTACGAGCAGTACTTC.

The chain uses TRBV5-1 and TRBJ1-3; no reliable D call. Trimming shortened V by 0 bases and J by 0 bases, and 10 bases separated the two germline ends. Germline loops: CDR1 SGHRS, CDR2 YFSETQ. This CDR3 has 16 amino acids. The CDR3 DNA is TGCGCCAGCAGCTTGGAGGCGGGGATCTCTGGAAACACCATATATTTT. This encodes CASSLEAGISGNTIYF.

This rearrangement joins TRBV6-5 to TRBJ2-2; possibly TRBD1 for D (6 bases). Looked up from germline, CDR1 is MNHEY and CDR2 is SVGAGI. CDR3 length: 14 amino acids. Deletions cut 6 bases from V and 1 base from J, with 9 bases between. The CDR3 sequence: CASRPGQNTGELFF. The CDR3 nucleotides read TGTGCCAGCAGACCGGGACAGAACACCGGGGAGCTGTTTTTT.

The J gene is TRBJ1-5, the V gene TRBV27; D uncertain. Looked up from germline, CDR1 is MNHEY and CDR2 is SMNVEV (reference sequence). This CDR3 contains 11 residues. The CDR3 region is CAPSPVQPQHF. The CDR3 DNA sequence: TGTGCTCCAAGCCCCGTGCAGCCCCAGCATTTT.

J is TRBJ2-1 and V is TRBV10-3; 8 bases agree with TRBD1. The CDR3 extends over 15 amino acids. V shed 3 bases, J shed 5 bases, and the junction held 6 bases outside the gene matches. The germline V gene has CDR1 ENHRY and CDR2 SYGVKD. This chain's CDR3 is CAISDNRGKDNEQFF. CDR3 nucleotides: TGTGCCATCAGTGACAACAGGGGGAAGGACAATGAGCAGTTCTTC.

V is TRBV9 and J is TRBJ2-1; 12 nucleotides agree with TRBD2. The CDR3 length is 15 residues. Trimming cost V 0 bases and J 9 bases; bases outside gene matches: 4. The germline CDR1 and CDR2 sequences are SGDLS and YYNGEE. CDR3 protein: CASSVASGGDLEQFF. The DNA of the CDR3 is TGTGCCAGCAGCGTAGCTAGCGGGGGGGATCTTGAGCAGTTCTTC.

This clone was picked up one time. The J gene is TRBJ1-1, the V gene TRBV28; tentative D call: TRBD1 (6 bases). The CDR3 covers 14 residues. V lost 4 bases to trimming and J lost 5 bases, with 14 bases between them. Germline V gives CDR1 MDHEN, CDR2 SYDVKM. The CDR3 loop is CASSSPGAETEAFF. The CDR3 nucleotides read TGTGCCAGCAGTTCACCAGGGGCGGAAACTGAAGCTTTCTTT.

V usage is TRBV27 and J usage is TRBJ2-7; TRBD1 or TRBD2 may be the D gene (5 bases each). CDR1 and CDR2 (germline): MNHEY, SMNVEV (reference sequence). The CDR3 length is 12 residues. V lost 9 bases, J lost 3 bases, and 12 bases lay in between. Here the CDR3 reads CASGTGYYEQYF. CDR3 DNA: TGTGCCAGTGGGACGGGGTACTACGAGCAGTACTTC.

The chain uses TRBV12-5 and TRBJ2-3; D gene ambiguous. The CDR3 length is 12 residues. Germline assignment: CDR1 LGHNT and CDR2 FRNRAP. With 7 bases removed from V and 2 bases from J, the gap between germline ends came to 7 bases. This chain's CDR3 is CASALLTDTQYF. The CDR3, as DNA: TGTGCTAGTGCCCTCCTCACAGATACGCAGTATTTT. The full variable domain, its missing parts supplied by reference TRBV12-5 and TRBJ2-3, is DARVTQTPRHKVTEMGQEVTMRCQPILGHNTVFWYRQTMMQGLELLAYFRNRAPLDDSGMPKDRFSAEMPDATLATLKIQPSEPRDSAVYFCASALLTDTQYFGPGTRLTVL.

The rearrangement uses TRBV18 and TRBJ1-3, with no clear D. V was shortened by 2 bases and J by 0 bases, with 14 bases between the two germline ends. Per the germline V gene, CDR1 is KGHSH and CDR2 is LQKENI. The length of the CDR3 is 17 residues. The CDR3 sequence: CASSPLAVGVSGNTIYF. The CDR3 coding sequence is TGTGCCAGCTCACCATTAGCAGTAGGCGTCTCTGGAAACACCATATATTTT.

V and J are TRBV11-2 and TRBJ2-3; maybe TRBD2 (6 bases). The CDR3 is 13 residues long. Trimming stripped 6 bases from V and 5 bases from J, with 12 bases between. Germline V CDR1 and CDR2: SGHAT, FQNNGV. In nucleotides, the CDR3 is TGTGCCAGCAGTCTAGCGCCTCGAGATACGCAGTATTTT. It translates to CASSLAPRDTQYF. Variable domain in full (rest from reference TRBV11-2 and TRBJ2-3): EAGVAQSPRYKIIEKRQSVAFWCNPISGHATLYWYQQILGQGPKLLIQFQNNGVVDDSQLPKDRFSAERLKGVDSTLKIQPAKLEDSAVYLCASSLAPRDTQYFGPGTRLTVL.

This sequence joins TRBV19 and TRBJ2-5; possible D gene TRBD1, 6 bases. Per germline, CDR1 LNHDA and CDR2 SQIVND (reference sequence). This CDR3 is 16 amino acids long. V was cut by 5 bases and J by 5 bases, with 21 bases left in between. CDR3 amino acids: CASSSDRDKGGETQYF. The CDR3 nucleotides are TGTGCCAGTAGTTCGGACCGGGACAAGGGTGGTGAGACCCAGTACTTC.

Only a few counts were recorded for this clone. The chain carries TRBV9 and TRBJ1-6; 7 nucleotides match TRBD1. V gave up 3 bases and J gave up 9 bases; unmatched junction bases: 6. The CDR3 is made up of 14 amino acids. Germline lookup yields CDR1 SGDLS and CDR2 YYNGEE. CDR3 sequence (DNA): TGTGCCAGCAGCGGTGGACAGGAACTTTCACCCCTCCACTTT. This sequence encodes CASSGGQELSPLHF.

J is TRBJ1-1 and V is TRBV19; 10 nucleotides align to TRBD1. The CDR3 length is 14 residues. Losses at the gene ends were 6 bases for V and 5 bases for J; bases not matched to a gene: 6. Germline CDR1 LNHDA, CDR2 SQIVND (reference sequence). The CDR3 nucleotides read TGTGCCAGTAGCGACAGGGGGCGCCGGACTGAAGCTTTCTTT. Encoded protein: CASSDRGRRTEAFF.

This CDR3 reads CASSALVGIQYF. CDR3 DNA: TGTGCCAGCAGCGCCCTGGTGGGGATTCAGTACTTC. V is TRBV7-2 and J is TRBJ2-4; D is undetermined. Germline loops: CDR1 SGHTA, CDR2 FQGNSA. This CDR3 contains 12 residues. The V end lost 5 bases, the J end lost 10 bases, and 12 bases lay between the germline ends.

CDR3 nucleotides: TGCGCCAGCTTTTTTCAAGTGAACACTGAAGCTTTCTTT. Amino acid sequence: CASFFQVNTEAFF. The chain is built from TRBV5-1 and TRBJ1-1; D remains ambiguous. V lost 7 bases, J lost 0 bases, and 10 bases lay in between. Germline V gene sequence: CDR1 SGHRS, CDR2 YFSETQ. This CDR3 is 13 amino acids long.